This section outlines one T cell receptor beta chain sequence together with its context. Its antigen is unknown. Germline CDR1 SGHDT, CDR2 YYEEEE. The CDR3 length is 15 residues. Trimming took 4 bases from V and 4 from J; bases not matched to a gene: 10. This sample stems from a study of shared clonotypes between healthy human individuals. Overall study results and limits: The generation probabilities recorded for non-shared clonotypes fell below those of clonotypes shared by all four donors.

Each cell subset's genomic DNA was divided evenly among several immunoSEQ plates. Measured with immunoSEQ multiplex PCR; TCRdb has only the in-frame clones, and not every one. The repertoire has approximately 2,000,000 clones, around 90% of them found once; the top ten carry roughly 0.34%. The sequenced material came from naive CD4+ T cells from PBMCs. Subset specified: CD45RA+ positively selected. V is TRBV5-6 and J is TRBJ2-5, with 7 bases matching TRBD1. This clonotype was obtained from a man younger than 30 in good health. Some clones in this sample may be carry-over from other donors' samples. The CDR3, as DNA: TGTGCCAGCAGCGGAGGACAGGTATTTGGAGAGACCCAGTACTTC. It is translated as CASSGGQVFGETQYF.